A selection of T cell receptor beta chains follows, all from one sample in a study of CD8 T cells in Susac syndrome. TCRdb reprocessed the immunoSEQ multiplex PCR reads via MiXCR and lists one record per CDR3 protein. The sample holds approximately 160,000 distinct CDR3 sequences, about 93% seen once. Sequenced input: CD4+ T cells from PBMCs. The receptors were gathered from a human donor with multiple sclerosis. Both conserved end residues are part of each CDR3. A D gene is named only where the DNA matches it firmly. Clone size appears in some rows only: once, few, many, or a class for an expanded clone.

d_call clone_size j_call v_call cdr3_nt cdr3_aa
NA few TRBJ2-3 TRBV18 TGTGCCAGCTCACCCCCGGGACTCAGCACAGATACGCAGTATTTT CASSPPGLSTDTQYF
TRBD2 once TRBJ2-5 TRBV28 TGTGCCAGCAGTTTCGGGGGAAGCGGGGGAGGTGAGACCCAGTACTTC CASSFGGSGGGETQYF
NA once TRBJ1-5 TRBV9 TGTGCCAGCAGCGTAGCTGGTTATAGCAATCAGCCCCAGCATTTT CASSVAGYSNQPQHF
NA NA TRBJ2-2 TRBV12-3/TRBV12-4 TGTGCCAGCAGTTTAGCCGGGACCGTTAACACCGGGGAGCTGTTTTTT CASSLAGTVNTGELFF
TRBD2 NA TRBJ2-7 TRBV28 TGTGCCAGCAGCTTAATGGGACTAGCGGGAAGCTACGAGCAGTACTTC CASSLMGLAGSYEQYF
TRBD2 NA TRBJ2-7 TRBV19 TGTGCCAGTAGTAGAGAACTAGCGGGAGCCTACGAGCAGTACTTC CASSRELAGAYEQYF
NA NA TRBJ1-2 TRBV12-3/TRBV12-4 TGTGCCAGCAGTCCCAGACGGCGGGCGGAGGATGGCTACACCTTC CASSPRRRAEDGYTF
TRBD1 once TRBJ2-5 TRBV7-2 TGTGCCAGCAGCACCCGGGACAGAGAGACCCAGTACTTC CASSTRDRETQYF
NA few TRBJ2-7 TRBV30 TGTGCCTGGAGTGTATTGTCGAACGAGCAGTACTTC CAWSVLSNEQYF
NA NA TRBJ2-6 TRBV6-2/TRBV6-3 TGTGCCAGCAGCGGGACTCATGGGTTCTCTGGGGCCAACGTCCTGACTTTC CASSGTHGFSGANVLTF
TRBD1 NA TRBJ1-5 TRBV19 TGTGCCAGTAGACCACAGGGGAATCAGCCCCAGCATTTT CASRPQGNQPQHF
TRBD2 NA TRBJ2-1 TRBV10-3 TGTGCCATCAACCGACTAGCGGGAGGGGACGAGCAGTTCTTC CAINRLAGGDEQFF
TRBD2 NA TRBJ2-1 TRBV4-3 TGCGCCAGCAGCCAAGATGCCCTAGCGGGAGATAATGAGCAGTTCTTC CASSQDALAGDNEQFF
NA NA TRBJ1-2 TRBV6-2/TRBV6-3 TGTGCCAGCACCGAGCGGGGCTATGGCTACACCTTC CASTERGYGYTF
NA NA TRBJ1-2 TRBV6-5 TGTGCCAGCAGTACCCCGGGCCTTCTATGGGGCTACACCTTC CASSTPGLLWGYTF
NA NA TRBJ1-3 TRBV6-2/TRBV6-3 TGTGCCAGCAGCTCCGGGACCGGCGGAAACACCATATATTTT CASSSGTGGNTIYF
NA NA TRBJ2-3 TRBV30 TGTGCCTGGAAAGGCGGGGCTCTCACAGATACGCAGTATTTT CAWKGGALTDTQYF
TRBD1 NA TRBJ2-5 TRBV24-1 TGTGCCACCAGTGCCATACAGGGGGCTGGAGAGACCCAGTACTTC CATSAIQGAGETQYF
NA NA TRBJ2-5 TRBV7-2 TGTGCCAGCAGCCGCCGGTTAGAGACCCAGTACTTC CASSRRLETQYF
NA NA TRBJ1-3 TRBV20-1 TGCAGTGCCCGTCAACAGGGTTATGGAAACACCATATATTTT CSARQQGYGNTIYF
NA once TRBJ2-3 TRBV9 TGTGCCAGCAGCGTAGTCACAGATACGCAGTATTTT CASSVVTDTQYF
NA NA TRBJ1-2 TRBV5-1 TGCGCCAGCAGCTTGGCGTCCCAGGCTGATGGCTACACCTTC CASSLASQADGYTF
TRBD1 once TRBJ2-4 TRBV19 TGTGCCAGTAGTGCAGGGGGCGCAGGAAACATTCAGTACTTC CASSAGGAGNIQYF
NA NA TRBJ1-6 TRBV10-3 TGTGCCATCAGTGAGTCTCAGGGGTATTCACCCCTCCACTTT CAISESQGYSPLHF
NA once TRBJ2-4 TRBV15 TGTGCCACCAGCAGAGAATCCTACAGGGGGGGGGCCAAAAACATTCAGTACTTC CATSRESYRGGAKNIQYF
NA NA TRBJ2-5 TRBV3-1 TGTGCCAGCAGCCGTTCCTCAACAAACAAGAAGACCCAGTACTTC CASSRSSTNKKTQYF
NA NA TRBJ1-1 TRBV24-1 TGTGCCACCAGTGATTCCTACCGCACTGAAGCTTTCTTT CATSDSYRTEAFF
TRBD1 NA TRBJ2-3 TRBV18 TGTGCCAGCTCACCAGGGACAGCTATGGGAGATACGCAGTATTTT CASSPGTAMGDTQYF